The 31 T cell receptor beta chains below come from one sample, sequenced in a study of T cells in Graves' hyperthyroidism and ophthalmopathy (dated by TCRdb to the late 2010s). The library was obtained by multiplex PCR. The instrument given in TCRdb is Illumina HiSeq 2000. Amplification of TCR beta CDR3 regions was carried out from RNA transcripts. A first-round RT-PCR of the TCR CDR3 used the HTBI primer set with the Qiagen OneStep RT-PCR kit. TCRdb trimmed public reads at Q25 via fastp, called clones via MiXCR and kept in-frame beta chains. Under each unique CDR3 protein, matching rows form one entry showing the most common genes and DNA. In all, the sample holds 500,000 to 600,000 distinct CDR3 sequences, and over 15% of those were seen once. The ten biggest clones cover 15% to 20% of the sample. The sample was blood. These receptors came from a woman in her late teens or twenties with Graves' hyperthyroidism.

Written as DNA, the CDR3 is TGTGCCAGCAGCCGACGCGATAGCGGGGGGGTTCTTCCCTACGAGCAGTACTTC. Translation gives CASSRRDSGGVLPYEQYF. The V gene is TRBV3-1, the J gene TRBJ2-7; 11 bases match TRBD2. The CDR3 spans 18 residues. Trimming at V came to 4 bases and at J to 2 bases, leaving 13 bases not matched to a gene. CDR1 is LGHDT and CDR2 is YNNKEL in the germline V gene (reference sequence).

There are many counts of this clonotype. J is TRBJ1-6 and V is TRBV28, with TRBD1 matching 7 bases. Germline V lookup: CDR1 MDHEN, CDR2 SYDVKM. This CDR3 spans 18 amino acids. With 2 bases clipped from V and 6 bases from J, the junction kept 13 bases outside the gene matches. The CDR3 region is CASSLIRKSPGGNSPLHF. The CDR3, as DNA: TGTGCCAGCAGTTTAATCCGTAAATCCCCAGGGGGTAATTCACCCCTCCACTTT.

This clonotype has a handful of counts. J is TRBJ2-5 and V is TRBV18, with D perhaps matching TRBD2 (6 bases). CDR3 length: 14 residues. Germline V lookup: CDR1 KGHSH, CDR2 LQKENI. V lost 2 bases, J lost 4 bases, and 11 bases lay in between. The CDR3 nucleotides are TGTGCCAGCTCACCAGGAGGGAAGGGAGAGACCCAGTACTTC. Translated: CASSPGGKGETQYF. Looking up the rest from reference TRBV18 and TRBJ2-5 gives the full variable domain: NAGVMQNPRHLVRRRGQEARLRCSPMKGHSHVYWYRQLPEEGLKFMVYLQKENIIDESGMPKERFSAEFPKEGPSILRIQQVVRGDSAAYFCASSPGGKGETQYFGPGTRLLVL.

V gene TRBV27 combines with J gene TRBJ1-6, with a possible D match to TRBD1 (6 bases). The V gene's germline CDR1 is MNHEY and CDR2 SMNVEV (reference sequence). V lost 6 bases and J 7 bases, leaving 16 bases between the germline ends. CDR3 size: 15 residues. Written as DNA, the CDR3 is TGTGCCAGCAGCTCGGGACGGCAGGGGAATTCACCCCTCCACTTT. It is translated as CASSSGRQGNSPLHF.

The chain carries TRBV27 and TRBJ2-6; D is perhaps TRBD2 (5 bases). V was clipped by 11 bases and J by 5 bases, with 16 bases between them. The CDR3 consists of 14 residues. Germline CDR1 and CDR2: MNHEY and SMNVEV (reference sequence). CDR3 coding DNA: TGTGCCCGAAGGGAGTCCCACTGGGCCAACGTCCTGACTTTC. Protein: CARRESHWANVLTF.

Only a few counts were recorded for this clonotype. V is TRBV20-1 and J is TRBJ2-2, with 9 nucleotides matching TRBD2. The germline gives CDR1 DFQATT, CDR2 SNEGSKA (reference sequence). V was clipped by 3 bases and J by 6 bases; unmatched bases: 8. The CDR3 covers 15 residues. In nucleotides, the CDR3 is TGCAGTGCTAGGCGGGAGGGCCTTAAGGCCGGGGAGCTGTTTTTT. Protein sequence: CSARREGLKAGELFF.

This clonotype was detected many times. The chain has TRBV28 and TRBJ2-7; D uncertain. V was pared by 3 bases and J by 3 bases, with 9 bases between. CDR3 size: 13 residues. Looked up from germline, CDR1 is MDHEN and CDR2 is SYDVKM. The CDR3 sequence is CASSFDQRYEQYF. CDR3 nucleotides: TGTGCCAGCAGTTTTGACCAGCGCTACGAGCAGTACTTC.

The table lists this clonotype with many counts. The CDR3 DNA reads TGTGCCAGCAGTGTGGACTACGTGGCTTTCTTT. This gives the protein CASSVDYVAFF. The gene calls are TRBV28 and TRBJ1-1; D unresolved. There are 11 residues in the CDR3. Trimming took 5 bases from V and 11 from J, leaving 12 bases between them. Germline CDR1 and CDR2: MDHEN and SYDVKM.

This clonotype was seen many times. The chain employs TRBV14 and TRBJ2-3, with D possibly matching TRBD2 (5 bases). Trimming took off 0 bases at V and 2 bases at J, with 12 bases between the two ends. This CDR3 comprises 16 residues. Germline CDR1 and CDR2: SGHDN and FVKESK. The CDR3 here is CASSQDRGLSTDTQYF. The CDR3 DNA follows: TGTGCCAGCAGCCAAGATCGAGGGTTGTCCACAGATACGCAGTATTTT.

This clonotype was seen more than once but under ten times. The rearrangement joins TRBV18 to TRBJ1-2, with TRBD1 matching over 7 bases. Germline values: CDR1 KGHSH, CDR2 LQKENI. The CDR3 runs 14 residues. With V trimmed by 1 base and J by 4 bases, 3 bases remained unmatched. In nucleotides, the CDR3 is TGTGCCAGCTCACCACAAAGGGGGCCCTATGGCTACACCTTC. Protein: CASSPQRGPYGYTF.

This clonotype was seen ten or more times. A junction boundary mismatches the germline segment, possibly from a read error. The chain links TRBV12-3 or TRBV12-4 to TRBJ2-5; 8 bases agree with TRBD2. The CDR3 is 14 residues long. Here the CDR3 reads CASSLGLAQETQYF. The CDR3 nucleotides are TGTGCCAGCAGCTTAGGACTAGCACAAGAGACCCAGTACTTC.

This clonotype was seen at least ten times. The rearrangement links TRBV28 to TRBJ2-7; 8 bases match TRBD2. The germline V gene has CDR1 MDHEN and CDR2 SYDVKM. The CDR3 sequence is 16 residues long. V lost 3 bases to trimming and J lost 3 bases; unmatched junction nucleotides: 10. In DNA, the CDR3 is TGTGCCAGCAGTTTCTCTCCGGGAGGGCCCCACTACGAGCAGTACTTC. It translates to CASSFSPGGPHYEQYF.

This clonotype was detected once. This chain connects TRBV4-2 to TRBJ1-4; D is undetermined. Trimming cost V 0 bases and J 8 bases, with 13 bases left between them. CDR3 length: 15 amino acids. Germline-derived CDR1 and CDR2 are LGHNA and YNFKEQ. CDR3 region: CASSQDRTRSEKLFF. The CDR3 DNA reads TGTGCCAGCAGCCAAGATCGGACCCGGAGCGAAAAACTGTTTTTT.

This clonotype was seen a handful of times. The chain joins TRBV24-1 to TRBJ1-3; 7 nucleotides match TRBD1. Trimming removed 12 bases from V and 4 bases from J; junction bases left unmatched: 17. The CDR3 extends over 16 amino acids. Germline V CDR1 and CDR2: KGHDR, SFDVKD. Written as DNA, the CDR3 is TGTGCCGCAAACTTCCTGGGACAGAGCGCAGGAAACACCATATATTTT. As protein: CAANFLGQSAGNTIYF.

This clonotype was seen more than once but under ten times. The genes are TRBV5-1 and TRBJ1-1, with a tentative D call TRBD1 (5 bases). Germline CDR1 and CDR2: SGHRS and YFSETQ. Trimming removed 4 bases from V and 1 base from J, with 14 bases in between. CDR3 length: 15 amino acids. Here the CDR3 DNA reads TGCGCCAGCAGCCGAGGGGCAGGGTCGAACACTGAAGCTTTCTTT. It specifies CASSRGAGSNTEAFF.

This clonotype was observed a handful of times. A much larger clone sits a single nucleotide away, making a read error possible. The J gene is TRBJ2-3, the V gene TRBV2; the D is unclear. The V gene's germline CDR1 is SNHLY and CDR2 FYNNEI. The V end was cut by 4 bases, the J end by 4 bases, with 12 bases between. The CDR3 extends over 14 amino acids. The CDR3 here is CASSVAGGADTQYF. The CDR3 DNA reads TGTGCCAGCAGTGTGGCTGGTGGGGCAGATACGCAGTATTTT.

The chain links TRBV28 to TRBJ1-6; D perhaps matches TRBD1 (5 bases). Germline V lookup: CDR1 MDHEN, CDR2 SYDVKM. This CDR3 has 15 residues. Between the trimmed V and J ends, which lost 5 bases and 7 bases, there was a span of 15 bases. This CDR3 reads CASSHSGRKNSPLHF. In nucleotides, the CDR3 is TGTGCCAGCAGTCATTCGGGACGGAAGAATTCACCCCTCCACTTT.

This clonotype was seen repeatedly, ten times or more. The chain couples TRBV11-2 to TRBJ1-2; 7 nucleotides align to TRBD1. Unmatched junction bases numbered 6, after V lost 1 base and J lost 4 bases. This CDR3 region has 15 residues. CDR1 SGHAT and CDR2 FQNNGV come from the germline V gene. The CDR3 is CASSLVGDRLYGYTF. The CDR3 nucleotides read TGTGCCAGCAGCTTAGTGGGGGACAGACTCTATGGCTACACCTTC.

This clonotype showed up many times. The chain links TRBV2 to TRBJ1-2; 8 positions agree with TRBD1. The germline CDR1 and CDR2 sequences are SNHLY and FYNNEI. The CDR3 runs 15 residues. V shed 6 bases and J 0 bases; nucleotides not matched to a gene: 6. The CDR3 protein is CASSAGQATNYGYTF. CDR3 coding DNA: TGTGCCAGCAGCGCGGGACAGGCGACTAACTATGGCTACACCTTC.

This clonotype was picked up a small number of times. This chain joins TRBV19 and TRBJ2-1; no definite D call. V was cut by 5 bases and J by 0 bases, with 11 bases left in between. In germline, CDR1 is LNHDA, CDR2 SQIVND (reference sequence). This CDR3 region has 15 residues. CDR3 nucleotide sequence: TGTGCCAGTAGTGTCTTTTTGGGCTCCTACAATGAGCAGTTCTTC. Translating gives CASSVFLGSYNEQFF.

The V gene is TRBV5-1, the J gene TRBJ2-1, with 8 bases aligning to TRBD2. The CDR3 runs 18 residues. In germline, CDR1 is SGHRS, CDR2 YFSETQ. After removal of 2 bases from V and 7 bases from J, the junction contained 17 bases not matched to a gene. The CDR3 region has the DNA TGCGCCAGCAGCTTCGGACTAGCCTCCGGGGGACTTTCGAATGAGCAGTTCTTC. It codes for CASSFGLASGGLSNEQFF. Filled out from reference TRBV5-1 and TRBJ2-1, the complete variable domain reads KAGVTQTPRYLIKTRGQQVTLSCSPISGHRSVSWYQQTPGQGLQFLFEYFSETQRNKGNFPGRFSGRQFSNSRSEMNVSTLELGDSALYLCASSFGLASGGLSNEQFFGPGTRLTVL.

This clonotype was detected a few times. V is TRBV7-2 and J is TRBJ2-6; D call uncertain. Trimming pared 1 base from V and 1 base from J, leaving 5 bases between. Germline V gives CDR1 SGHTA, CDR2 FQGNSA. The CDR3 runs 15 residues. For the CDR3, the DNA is TGTGCCAGCAGCTTAGTAGGGTCTGGGGCCAACGTCCTGACTTTC. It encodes CASSLVGSGANVLTF.

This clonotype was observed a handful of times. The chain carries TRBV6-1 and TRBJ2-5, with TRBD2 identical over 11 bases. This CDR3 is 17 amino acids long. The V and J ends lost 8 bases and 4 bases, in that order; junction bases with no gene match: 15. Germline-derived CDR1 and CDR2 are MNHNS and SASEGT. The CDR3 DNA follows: TGTGCCAGCGCGGAGTTAGCGGGGGGGCCGGGGCGAGAGACCCAGTACTTC. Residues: CASAELAGGPGRETQYF.

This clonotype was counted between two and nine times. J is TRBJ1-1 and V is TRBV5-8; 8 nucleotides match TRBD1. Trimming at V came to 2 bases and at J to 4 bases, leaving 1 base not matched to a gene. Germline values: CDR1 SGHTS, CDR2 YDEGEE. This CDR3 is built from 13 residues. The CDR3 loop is CASSFRGRTEAFF. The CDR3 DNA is TGTGCCAGCAGCTTCAGGGGGCGCACTGAAGCTTTCTTT.

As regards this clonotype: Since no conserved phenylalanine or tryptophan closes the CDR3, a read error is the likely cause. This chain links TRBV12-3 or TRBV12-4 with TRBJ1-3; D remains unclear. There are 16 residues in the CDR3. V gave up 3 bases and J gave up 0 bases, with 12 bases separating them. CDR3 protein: CASSFSGRASGNTIYL. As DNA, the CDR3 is TGTGCCAGCAGTTTTTCGGGGAGGGCCTCTGGAAACACCATATATCTT.

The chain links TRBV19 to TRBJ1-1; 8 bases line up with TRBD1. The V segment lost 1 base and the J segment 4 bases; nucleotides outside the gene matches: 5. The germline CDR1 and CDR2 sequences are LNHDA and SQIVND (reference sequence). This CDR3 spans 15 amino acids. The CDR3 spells CASSIGTGRTTEAFF. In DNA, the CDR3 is TGTGCCAGTAGTATAGGGACAGGGAGGACCACTGAAGCTTTCTTT.

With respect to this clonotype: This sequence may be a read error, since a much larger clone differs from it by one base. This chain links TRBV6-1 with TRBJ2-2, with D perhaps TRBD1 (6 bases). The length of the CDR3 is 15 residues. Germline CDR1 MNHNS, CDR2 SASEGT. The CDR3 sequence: CASSDSAGDAGELLF. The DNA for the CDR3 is TGTGCCAGCAGTGATTCGGCAGGGGACGCCGGGGAGCTGCTTTTT.

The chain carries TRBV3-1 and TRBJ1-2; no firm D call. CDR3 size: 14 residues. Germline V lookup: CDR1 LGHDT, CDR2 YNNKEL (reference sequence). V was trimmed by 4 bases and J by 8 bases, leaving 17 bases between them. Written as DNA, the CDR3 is TGTGCCAGCAGCCCAAGTGGGAGGTCGGGAGGCTACACCTTC. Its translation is CASSPSGRSGGYTF.

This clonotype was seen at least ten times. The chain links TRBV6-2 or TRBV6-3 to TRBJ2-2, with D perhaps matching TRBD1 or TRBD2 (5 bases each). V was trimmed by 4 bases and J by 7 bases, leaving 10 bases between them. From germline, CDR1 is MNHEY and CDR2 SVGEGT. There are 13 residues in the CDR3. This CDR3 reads CASSSGLGGELFF. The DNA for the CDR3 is TGTGCCAGCAGTTCGGGGCTCGGCGGGGAGCTGTTTTTT.

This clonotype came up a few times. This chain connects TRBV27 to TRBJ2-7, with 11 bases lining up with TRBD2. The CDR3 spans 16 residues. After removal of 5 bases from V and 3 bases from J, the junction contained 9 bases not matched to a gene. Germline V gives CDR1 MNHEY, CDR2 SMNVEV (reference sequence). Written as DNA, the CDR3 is TGTGCCAGCAGTCAGTCGGGACTAGCGGTACTCTACGAGCAGTACTTC. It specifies CASSQSGLAVLYEQYF.

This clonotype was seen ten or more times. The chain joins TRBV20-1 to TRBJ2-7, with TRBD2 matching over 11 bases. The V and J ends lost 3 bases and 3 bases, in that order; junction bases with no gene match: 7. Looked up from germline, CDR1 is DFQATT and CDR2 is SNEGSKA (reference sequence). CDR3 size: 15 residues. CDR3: CSASKLAGAFYEQYF. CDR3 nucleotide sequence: TGCAGTGCTAGCAAACTAGCGGGGGCCTTCTACGAGCAGTACTTC.